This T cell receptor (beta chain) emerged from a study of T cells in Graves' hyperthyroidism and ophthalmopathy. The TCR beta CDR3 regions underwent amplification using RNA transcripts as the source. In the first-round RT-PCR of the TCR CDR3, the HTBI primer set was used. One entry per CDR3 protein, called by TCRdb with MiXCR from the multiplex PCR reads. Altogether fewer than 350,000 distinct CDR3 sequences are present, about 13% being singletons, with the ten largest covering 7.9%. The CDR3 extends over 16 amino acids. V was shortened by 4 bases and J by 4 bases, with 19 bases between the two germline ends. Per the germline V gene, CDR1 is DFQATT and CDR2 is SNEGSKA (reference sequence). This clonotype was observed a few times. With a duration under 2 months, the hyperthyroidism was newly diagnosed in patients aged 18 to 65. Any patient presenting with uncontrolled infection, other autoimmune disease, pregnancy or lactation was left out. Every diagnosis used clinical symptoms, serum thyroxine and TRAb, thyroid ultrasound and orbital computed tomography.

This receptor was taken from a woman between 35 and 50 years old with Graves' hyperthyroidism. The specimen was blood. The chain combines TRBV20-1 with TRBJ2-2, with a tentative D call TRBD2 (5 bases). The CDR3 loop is CSAKQGLTPITGELFF. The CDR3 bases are TGCAGTGCTAAACAAGGACTGACCCCTATCACCGGGGAGCTGTTTTTT.